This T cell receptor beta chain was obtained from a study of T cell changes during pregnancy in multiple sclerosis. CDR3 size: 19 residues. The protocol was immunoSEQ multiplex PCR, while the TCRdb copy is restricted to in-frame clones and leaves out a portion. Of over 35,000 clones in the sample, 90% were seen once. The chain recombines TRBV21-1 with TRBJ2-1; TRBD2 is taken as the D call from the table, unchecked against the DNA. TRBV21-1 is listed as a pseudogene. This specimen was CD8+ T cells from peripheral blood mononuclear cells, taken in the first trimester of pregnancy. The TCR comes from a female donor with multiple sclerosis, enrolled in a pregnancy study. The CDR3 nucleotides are TGTGCCAGCAGCAACCTCGGGGTCGGGAGCGAGCGGGGAAACAATGAGCAGTTCTTC. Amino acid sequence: CASSNLGVGSERGNNEQFF.